This T cell receptor beta chain was sequenced during a study of cytomegalovirus exposure and HLA in healthy donors. Among the donors, all were healthy bone marrow donors. As to this clone: What it recognizes is unknown.

PCR amplification relied on 60 Vbeta primers (plus 13 Jbeta primers). Here immunoSEQ multiplex PCR was the method, and the copy in TCRdb shows in-frame clones only, minus some. In the table there are 55,000 or so clones, around 78% of which are singletons. General study points: For TCR beta chains, V- and J-gene trimming was later linked to a missense DCLRE1C variant. Another analysis was done later, and it associated around 17,000 TCR beta sequences with HLA alleles at 0.05 false discovery rate. Likely technical artifact: a cluster of highly shared sequence variants.

CDR3 length: 14 residues. Per the germline V gene, CDR1 is MNHEY and CDR2 is SMNVEV (reference sequence). V dropped 5 bases and J dropped 2; count of bases not matched to a gene: 5. The sequence was collected from a female donor in good health and CMV-seronegative. The material sequenced was PBMCs. The chain recombines TRBV27 with TRBJ1-2; 7 bases fit TRBD1. The CDR3 here is CASSGVRGNYGYTF. The DNA for the CDR3 is TGTGCCAGCAGTGGTGTCAGGGGGAACTATGGCTACACCTTC.